These 3 T cell receptor beta chains were sequenced from one sample in a study of blood T cell repertoires in COVID-19. Only in-frame clones appear in the TCRdb table, and some are missing; sequencing was by immunoSEQ multiplex PCR. The repertoire includes nearly 400,000 clones, around 92% of them detected once, and 1.7% sits in the top ten. Sequenced sample: PBMCs or T cells enriched from blood (not recorded which). The receptors were sampled from a woman aged 25 to 39 who had recovered from COVID-19.

The CDR3 DNA is TGTGCCAGCAGTTTAATGGCCTCCTATGGCTACACCTTC. Translation gives CASSLMASYGYTF. V and J are TRBV28 and TRBJ1-2, with D uncertain. Germline CDR1 MDHEN, CDR2 SYDVKM. The V gene lost 2 bases and the J gene lost 4 bases, with 8 bases spanning the gap. This CDR3 is 13 amino acids long.

This chain links TRBV5-3 with TRBJ1-2; possible D gene TRBD1, 5 bases. TRBV5-3 is filed as an ORF, its function uncertain. The CDR3 extends over 14 amino acids. V lost 5 bases, J lost 0 bases, and 11 bases lay in between. The CDR3 DNA follows: TGTGCCAGAAGAAACAGGTTTTCTAACTATGGCTACACCTTC. Translating it yields CARRNRFSNYGYTF.

The chain carries TRBV6-5 and TRBJ1-5, with D possibly TRBD1 on 5 matching bases. Germline V gene sequence: CDR1 MNHEY, CDR2 SVGAGI. The CDR3 loop spans 13 amino acids. The V end was cut by 7 bases, the J end by 6 bases, with 13 bases between. This CDR3 reads CASTRDIGQPQHF. CDR3 in DNA: TGTGCCAGCACCAGGGATATAGGTCAGCCCCAGCATTTT.